This entry concerns a single TCR beta chain. The sample is drawn from a study of blood T cell repertoires in COVID-19. Background on the study: Researchers got acute and convalescent COVID-19 samples from the United States, Italy and Spain.

Original data processing: Reference gene primer amplification in the assay estimated nucleated cell counts. Profiling relied on immunoSEQ multiplex PCR, and the TCRdb table lists in-frame clones only, not all of them. The V and J calls and clone size come from that table; D and trimming were worked out from the DNA. The sample carries about 73,000 clones, around 83% recorded once. This CDR3 has 16 amino acids. V gene TRBV12-2 combines with J gene TRBJ2-2; the table's D call, TRBD2, was not checked against the DNA. TRBV12-2 counts as a pseudogene. Input material: peripheral blood. This sequence was found in an older woman with acute or convalescent COVID-19. The CDR3 region has the DNA TGTGCAAGTCGCAGGAACGGGGGGGCGAACACCGGGGAGCTGTTTTTT. It is translated as CASRRNGGANTGELFF.